The rows below give T cell receptor beta chains drawn from one sample of a study of monozygotic twins with inflammatory bowel disease. Following a re-call of the 5' RACE reads, TCRdb has one entry per CDR3 protein and lacks DNA. Found here are about 450,000 distinct CDR3 sequences; the top ten clones hold around 2.4%. The material sequenced was blood. The receptor source for this set is a human donor with ulcerative colitis or Crohn's disease, or a healthy co-twin of an affected twin (not recorded which). Each CDR3 is given with its conserved first and last residue.

V gene	J gene	CDR3 protein
TRBV5-1	TRBJ2-2	CASSLAGPGRNTGELFF
TRBV7-2	TRBJ2-2	CASSLGGRGFTGELFF
TRBV4-2	TRBJ1-4	CASSQDGRNNEKLFF
TRBV6-1	TRBJ2-1	CASSSTSRGTHNEQFF
TRBV11-2	TRBJ2-1	CASSLDGTYNEQFF
TRBV20-1	TRBJ2-4	CSGGGRGPKNIQYF
TRBV11-2	TRBJ2-1	CASSGWLGGDYNEQFF
TRBV7-3	TRBJ2-3	CASSLVGARDTQYF
TRBV30	TRBJ2-5	CAWSVQDEGTQYF
TRBV7-2	TRBJ2-7	CASSPTFSTGYEQYF
TRBV12-3/TRBV12-4	TRBJ2-7	CASSLARTESSYEQYF
TRBV7-2	TRBJ1-3	CASGTDNGNTIYF
TRBV27	TRBJ1-1	CASGPEWLTEAFF
TRBV20-1	TRBJ2-7	CSARVYRAVYEQYF
TRBV30	TRBJ1-6	CAWSADRSYNSPLHF
TRBV25-1	TRBJ2-3	CASSGHLLTDTQYF
TRBV5-1	TRBJ2-1	CASSLGTGAMRQFF
TRBV24-1	TRBJ2-3	CATSDSQTSTDTQYF